This TCR beta chain was observed in a study of cytomegalovirus exposure and HLA in healthy donors (dated by TCRdb to the late 2010s). In terms of the full investigation: An earlier analysis of roughly 630 of the donors reported more than 250 Gb of sequence data and roughly 100 million unique TCR beta sequences from some 180 million T cells. An early release covering over 500 HLA-typed donors comprised roughly 300 gigabases of sequencing data and around 80 million unique TCR sequences. Of the 350 to 450 genotyped donors, 65% to 90% fell in the genetic ancestry cluster associated with self-reported Caucasian donors. The study aimed to test whether cataloging public T cell receptors could reveal signatures of past pathogen exposure. The study used immunosequencing to profile the T cell repertoires of 600 to 850 subjects and linked those repertoires to cytomegalovirus serostatus. A separate validation cohort of roughly 130 different subjects was used in addition to the approximately 700-subject first cohort. High-throughput TCR immunosequencing, statistical association of individual TCRs with disease status, and machine learning were combined to predict cytomegalovirus infection status. In a later analysis, previously published TCR beta repertoires from 666 donors were re-analyzed and high-resolution HLA genotyping was added so that TCR occurrence patterns could be studied. Rather than using new phenotypic data, the later analysis identified candidate immune exposures from TCR beta sequences and from how often those sequences occurred across donors. To decide whether each TCR beta V gene segment behaved as functional or pseudogenic, an earlier analysis of some 600 of the donors relied on high-throughput TCR beta sequencing. Donor age, sex, ethnicity and CMV serostatus were compiled alongside the repertoire data. A later genetic analysis used genome-wide SNP genotypes for about 65% of the 666 donors, treating that subset as a discovery cohort. Every repertoire in the discovery cohort had been generated on one and the same sequencing platform. HLA typing included class I and class II loci at four-digit resolution. Typing coverage varied by locus: about 629-640 donors for A, B, C, DRB1 and DQB1; approximately 500 for DQA1; approximately 570 for DPA1; some 470 for DPB1. A few DR-DQ haplotypes were handled as single units for association and clustering because linkage in the cohort was strong. Across 398 genotyped donors of the cohort, an average of about 240,000 unique TCR beta nucleotide sequences per donor were sequenced, and 15% to 20% of those sequences were non-productive. Overall results and qualifications from the work: For the cohort, immune exposure information was limited to CMV serostatus. Because counts were too low, some 16 rarely observed V segments, including chromosome 9 orphons, were excluded from the earlier analysis of around 590 of the donors. When HLA alleles, especially DR and DQ, strongly co-occurred, attributing TCR associations to individual alleles was difficult. A later analysis found that most CMV-associated TCR beta chains appeared HLA-restricted, with HLA associations seemingly driven largely by CMV exposure. Sequencing depth was assumed to be roughly uniform across donors in the presence/absence analyses, though that assumption may not hold. It was suggested by the authors that the approach could potentially be generalized to other disease states and immunological phenotypes. In a later genetic analysis, fewer N-insertions in productive TCRs were reported among donors in an Asian-associated ancestry cluster than the roughly 700-donor mean. The cohort was sequenced for TCR beta chains only, and without alpha or paired-chain data the features that could be detected were limited. Some IMGT-functional V segments, including TRBV6-2 and TRBV6-3, could not be told apart with the 87-base-pair reads, so those segments were excluded. Linkage disequilibrium might explain the correlated functional status among segregating V segments, but an unknown experimental factor could not be excluded. The study gave a list of under 200 TCR beta chains associated with cytomegalovirus. Across donors, most TCR sequences were observed very rarely, whereas some public TCRs were present in many individuals. The classifier was reported to diagnose cytomegalovirus status with high specificity and sensitivity in both the original cohort and the validation cohort. In a later analysis, HLA-associated TCR beta chains showed more clonal expansion and lower generation probabilities than non-associated chains that were equally common. According to a later analysis, parvovirus B19, influenza, CMV and Epstein-Barr virus appeared linked to several top co-occurrence clusters. A further reported finding was that TCR beta sequences accurately predicted the HLA-A and HLA-B alleles for most subjects in the first cohort. Broadly in line with IMGT annotations, most TCR beta V segments showed up in productive rearrangements about 87% or about 30% of the time in an earlier analysis of a few hundred of the donors. A group of highly shared sequence variants was considered likely to be a technical artifact of the sequencing pipeline. Because HLA typing was unavailable for some donors at each locus, only the typed subset was used in association tests. Specific HLA alleles were associated with roughly 17,000 TCR beta sequences at a false discovery rate of 0.05 in a later analysis. In a later genetic analysis, a missense DCLRE1C variant was associated with V-gene and J-gene trimming of TCR beta chains, and the association was replicated in an independent cohort. A later analysis found that TCR association rates varied across HLA loci, with DRB1 alleles showing the most associated TCRs and HLA-C alleles the fewest. Three of the identified cytomegalovirus-associated TCR beta chains were confirmed in vitro to be specific for cytomegalovirus antigens.

V and J are truncated by 5 bases and 0 bases respectively, leaving an intervening sequence of 13 bases. From the cysteine through the phenylalanine, the CDR3 covers 15 amino acids. Of all the DNA, just the CDR3 is kept, 45 bases in frame from base 1. The germline V gene (reference sequence) yields LNHNV for CDR1 and YYDKDF for CDR2. With respect to this clone: Its cognate antigen has yet to be identified. Nothing much larger sits one base from this clone, and base qualities are not available.

The cohort consisted of 650 to 700 healthy bone marrow donors. At the time of sampling, every cohort member was nominally healthy, though immune exposures that went unrecorded were likely present. The donor was CMV seronegative and was included in the group of several hundred seronegative cohort members. A peripheral blood sample was collected from each donor, and TCR beta sequencing was performed on peripheral blood mononuclear cells. The Qiagen DNeasy Blood Extraction Kit was used to extract genomic DNA from the blood cell samples. Library method: the immunoSEQ multiplex PCR assay. For the multiplex PCR, a mixture combining 60 forward primers for TCR Vbeta segments and 13 reverse primers for TCR Jbeta segments was used. Amplification of the CDR3 region of rearranged TCR beta genes was performed with a multiplex PCR assay on genomic DNA. On the Illumina HiSeq System, the amplified TCR beta libraries were sequenced as 87-base-pair reads. From the authors' description of their analysis: Across the 640 or so repertoires, a later analysis counted some 81 million unique TCR beta chains, around 11 million of which were shared by at least two donors. Raw reads were error-corrected and collapsed into unique sequences by a nearest-neighbor algorithm in which closely related sequences were merged to remove PCR and sequencing errors. CDR3 sequences were aligned to IMGT reference sequences to assign V, D and J gene segments. For a sequence to be retained, a match of at least six nucleotides was required to both a V gene segment and a J gene segment. Rearrangements were classified as productive when the CDR3 lacked stop codons and remained in frame with V and J, and all other rearrangements were classified as non-productive. Following IMGT convention, CDR3 was defined as the stretch from the second conserved V-encoded cysteine up to the conserved J-encoded phenylalanine. The earlier analysis of 550 to 650 of the donors excluded any sequence lacking an unambiguous match to a single V gene segment. In an earlier analysis of 500 to 750 of the donors, V segments were called functional above 56.7% productive rearrangements and were called segregating when the between-donor standard deviation exceeded 5%. A statistical classification framework was built for diagnosing cytomegalovirus status from the catalog of TCR beta chain sequences. A later analysis assigned V and J genes by comparing TCR nucleotide sequences with IMGT/GENE-DB human TR gene sequences. Using the TCRdist pipeline, a later analysis assigned CDR3 sequences along with most-parsimonious VDJ recombination scenarios. In a later analysis, each TCR beta chain was defined by its CDR3 amino acid sequence together with its V-gene family, and reads without a unique V-gene family were excluded. As a way to deal with suspected cross-contamination and a sequencing artifact, a later analysis dropped roughly 620 nucleotide sequences that were highly shared and had low generation probability. A later analysis calculated a clonal expansion index for each public chain from normalized within-repertoire ranks of inferred template counts. A later analysis computed generation probabilities with a VDJ recombination model fitted to out-of-frame rearrangements, and checked the results against IGoR. A later analysis scored TCR-TCR, TCR-HLA and TCR-CMV co-occurrence with hypergeometric tests, applying a repertoire-size bias correction to TCR pairs. To estimate false discovery rates, a later analysis permuted the HLA or CMV assignments 20 times. In a later analysis, co-occurring TCRs were grouped with DBSCAN, and TCRdist sequence similarity was added when clustering was performed within HLA-allele-positive subsets. For co-occurrence clustering, repertoires with fewer than 30,000 or more than 120,000 public chains were excluded, along with five repertoires with anomalous nucleotide sharing. TCRdb provides this immuneACCESS table in a form limited to in-frame rearrangements. Some clones are lacking; in checked studies, under half of them reflect an unresolved V gene, and why the rest are absent is not known. From that table come the V and J calls and clone size; the DNA was used to work out D and trimming. The sample contains 140,000 to 150,000 clones, under 90% of them found a single time. The leading ten clones occupy approximately 4.1% of the sample.

This receptor chain uses TRBV15 and TRBJ2-5; TRBD2 is a weak D gene call, 6 bases matching. Sequenced material: PBMCs. This TCR derives from a middle-aged man in good health and CMV-seronegative. The CDR3 has the sequence CATSSSRGNQETQYF. The DNA sequence is as follows: TGTGCCACCAGCTCGTCCCGGGGGAACCAAGAGACCCAGTACTTC.